This T cell receptor (beta chain) was observed in a study of shared T cell receptors in the human thymus. Data came from immunoSEQ multiplex PCR; TCRdb stores just in-frame clones and leaves some out. The sample includes some 700,000 clones, 80% to 90% of them seen just once. Between the trimmed V and J ends, which lost 5 bases and 5 bases, there was a span of 18 bases. Germline assignment: CDR1 SGHAT and CDR2 FQNNGV. The length of the CDR3 is 15 residues. The sample also formed part of further work on human thymus T cells. That work contributes: Healthy Finnish infants having corrective surgery for congenital heart defects served as donors. The thymus tissue came from resections taken during corrective heart surgery. Related reports documented highly overlapping thymic repertoires among unrelated individuals.

The sample consisted of thymocytes. This chain links TRBV11-2 with TRBJ1-1; D might be TRBD1 (6 bases). The sequence derives from a girl in the first two years of life with a congenital heart defect. CDR3 protein: CASSQGLASGTEAFF. CDR3 coding DNA: TGTGCCAGCAGCCAGGGGCTTGCCAGTGGGACTGAAGCTTTCTTT.